The 11 T cell receptor beta chains given below trace back to one sample, sequenced in a study of blood T cell repertoires in COVID-19. The table came from immunoSEQ multiplex PCR; TCRdb's copy has only in-frame clones and leaves some out. The repertoire holds over 200,000 clones, about four fifths seen once, with 4% to 5.5% in the top ten. What was sequenced was peripheral blood. The receptors here all came from a man aged 50-60 years with active or convalescent COVID-19.

This chain connects TRBV2 to TRBJ1-1, with a tentative D call TRBD1 (5 bases). Germline V gene sequence: CDR1 SNHLY, CDR2 FYNNEI. The CDR3 runs to 16 residues. The ends were cut back, 5 bases at V and 3 bases at J, with 19 bases in the middle. Here the CDR3 DNA reads TGTGCCAGCAGTCCCCCCAGTCCCGGGGGGGACACTGAAGCTTTCTTT. Residues: CASSPPSPGGDTEAFF.

The V gene is TRBV21-1, the J gene TRBJ2-1; TRBD1 is the table's D call, not checked against the DNA. TRBV21-1 is marked as a pseudogene. This CDR3 has 16 residues. The CDR3 is CASSRPTGTSYNEQFF. CDR3 in DNA: TGTGCCAGCAGCCGACCTACAGGGACCTCCTACAATGAGCAGTTCTTC.

The gene calls are TRBV6-5 and TRBJ2-5; the match to TRBD1 covers 7 bases. Germline values: CDR1 MNHEY, CDR2 SVGAGI. The CDR3 spans 13 residues. V was pared by 0 bases and J by 7 bases, with 2 bases of the junction left unmatched. In DNA, the CDR3 is TGTGCCAGCAGTTACTCGACAGGGCTGACCCAGTACTTC. This encodes CASSYSTGLTQYF.

The chain couples TRBV10-3 to TRBJ2-2; TRBD2 matches at 13 bases. The CDR3 is 16 amino acids. V lost 6 bases to trimming and J lost 6 bases; unmatched junction nucleotides: 7. Germline values: CDR1 ENHRY, CDR2 SYGVKD. This chain's CDR3 is CAISTSGGALAGELFF. The CDR3 DNA follows: TGTGCCATCAGCACTAGCGGGGGGGCACTCGCCGGGGAGCTGTTTTTT.

The V gene is TRBV5-6, the J gene TRBJ2-4, with 10 positions matching TRBD2. From germline, CDR1 is SGHDT and CDR2 YYEEEE. The ends lost 0 bases at V and 12 bases at J; junction bases unmatched: 3. This CDR3 contains 13 residues. The CDR3 coding sequence is TGTGCCAGCAGCTTGGGGACTAGCGGAGGTCAGTACTTC. Amino acids: CASSLGTSGGQYF.

The J gene is TRBJ1-6, the V gene TRBV5-6, with D perhaps matching TRBD1 (5 bases). V lost 0 bases, J lost 7 bases, and 11 bases lay in between. The CDR3 has 15 residues. Looked up from germline, CDR1 is SGHDT and CDR2 is YYEEEE. The CDR3 sequence is CASSLGAGMNSPLHF. DNA of the CDR3: TGTGCCAGCAGCTTGGGTGCAGGGATGAATTCACCCCTCCACTTT.

A few counts support this clone. The gene calls are TRBV2 and TRBJ1-5; 8 nucleotides match TRBD1. V trimming: 3 bases; J trimming: 0 bases; junction bases outside the gene matches: 4. Germline V gene data show CDR1 as SNHLY and CDR2 as FYNNEI. This CDR3 spans 16 amino acids. The CDR3: CASSDFGQGSNQPQHF. CDR3 bases: TGTGCCAGCAGTGACTTTGGACAGGGTAGCAATCAGCCCCAGCATTTT.

The chain employs TRBV6-5 and TRBJ1-1; a weak D match, TRBD1 (6 bases). V lost 8 bases to trimming and J lost 4 bases, with 14 bases between them. Germline CDR1 MNHEY, CDR2 SVGAGI. The length of the CDR3 is 13 residues. In DNA form, the CDR3 reads TGTGCCAGCCTTCAGGGGCAGGGCACTGAAGCTTTCTTT. It is translated as CASLQGQGTEAFF.

This chain connects TRBV19 to TRBJ2-3; no clear D gene. This CDR3 contains 13 residues. V was pared by 6 bases and J by 2 bases, with 9 bases between. Germline-derived CDR1 and CDR2 are LNHDA and SQIVND (reference sequence). CDR3 in amino acids: CASRRQNTDTQYF. The CDR3 DNA reads TGTGCCAGTAGGAGGCAGAACACAGATACGCAGTATTTT.

Of note for this clone: Sequence at one end of the junction differs from germline and may be a read error. V usage is TRBV7-2 and J usage is TRBJ2-1; 11 nucleotides agree with TRBD2. Germline V gives CDR1 SGHTA, CDR2 FQGNSA. The CDR3 contains 15 residues. The CDR3 sequence: CASSLAGGLYNEQFF. The CDR3 DNA reads as TGTGCCAGCAGTTTAGCGGGGGGGCTTTACAATGAGCAGTTCTTC.

The V call is TRBV24-1, the J call TRBJ2-1; D is unresolved. The V end was cut by 4 bases, the J end by 11 bases, with 17 bases between. Germline lookup yields CDR1 KGHDR and CDR2 SFDVKD. This CDR3 spans 14 amino acids. The CDR3 nucleotides are TGTGCCACCAGTGACCGACCCTCGAAGAGGAAGCAGTTCTTC. It translates to CATSDRPSKRKQFF.